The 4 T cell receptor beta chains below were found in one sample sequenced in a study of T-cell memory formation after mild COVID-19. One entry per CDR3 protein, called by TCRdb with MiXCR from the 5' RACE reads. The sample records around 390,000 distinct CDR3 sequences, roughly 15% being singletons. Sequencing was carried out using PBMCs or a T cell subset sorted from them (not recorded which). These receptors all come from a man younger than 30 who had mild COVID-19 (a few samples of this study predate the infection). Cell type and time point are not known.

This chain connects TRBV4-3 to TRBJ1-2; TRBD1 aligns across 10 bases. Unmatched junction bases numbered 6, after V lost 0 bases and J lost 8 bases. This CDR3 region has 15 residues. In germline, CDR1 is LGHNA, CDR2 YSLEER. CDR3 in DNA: TGCGCCAGCAGCCAAGATGACAGGGGGCCGCGAGGCTACACCTTC. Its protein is CASSQDDRGPRGYTF.

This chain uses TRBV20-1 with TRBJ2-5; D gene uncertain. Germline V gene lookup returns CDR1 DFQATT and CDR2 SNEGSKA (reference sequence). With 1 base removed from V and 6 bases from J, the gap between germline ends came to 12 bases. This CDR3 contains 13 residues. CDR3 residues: CSARVAGLKTQYF. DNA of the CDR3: TGCAGTGCTAGAGTCGCAGGATTGAAGACCCAGTACTTC.

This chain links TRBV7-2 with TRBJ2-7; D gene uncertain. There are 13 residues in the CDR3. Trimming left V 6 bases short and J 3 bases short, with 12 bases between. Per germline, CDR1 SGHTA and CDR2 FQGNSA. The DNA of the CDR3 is TGTGCCAGCAGTAACGTTGGGCACTACGAGCAGTACTTC. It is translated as CASSNVGHYEQYF.

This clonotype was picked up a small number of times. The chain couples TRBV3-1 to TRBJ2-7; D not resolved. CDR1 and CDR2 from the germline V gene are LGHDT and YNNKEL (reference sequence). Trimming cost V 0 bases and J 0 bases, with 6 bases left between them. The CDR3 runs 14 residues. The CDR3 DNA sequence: TGTGCCAGCAGCCAAGACAGGTACTCCTACGAGCAGTACTTC. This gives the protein CASSQDRYSYEQYF.